The T cell receptor beta chain described here comes from a study of long-term antiretroviral therapy in people with HIV. J was trimmed by 6 bases and V by 6 bases; bases with no gene match: 8. This CDR3 is built from 15 residues. Looked up from germline, CDR1 is SNHLY and CDR2 is FYNNEI. Assay version v3.0 of immunoSEQ was used, and it was run at survey level. Generated by immunoSEQ multiplex PCR, the TCRdb table keeps only in-frame clones and is missing some. The repertoire holds 15,000 to 20,000 clones, with over 75% as singletons. The sequence was collected from a woman aged 40 to 50 with HIV. Source: unsorted PBMCs, taken at the start of antiretroviral therapy, before treatment. The chain recombines TRBV2 with TRBJ1-5; 10 bases fit TRBD1. CDR3 DNA: TGTGCCAGCAGGGGGAGTGACAGGGGGCTTCAGCCCCAGCATTTT. Amino acid sequence: CASRGSDRGLQPQHF.